One sample yielded the 23 T cell receptor beta chains listed below, sequenced in a study of blood T cells in healthy people across ages. Through a sample-barcoded 5' primer and a J-beta primer mix, a second PCR was run for roughly 6 to 12 cycles. One entry per CDR3 protein results from TCRdb running MiXCR on the 5' RACE reads. The sample shows 780,000 or so distinct CDR3 sequences, about 55% of them seen only once. Sequences were obtained from blood. These receptors originate from an older man in good health.

The chain uses TRBV5-1 and TRBJ2-5, with 8 bases matching TRBD1. V was pared by 4 bases and J by 5 bases, with 7 bases of the junction left unmatched. The CDR3 has 14 amino acids. From germline, CDR1 is SGHRS and CDR2 YFSETQ. CDR3 DNA: TGCGCCAGCAGCCGAACAGGGGGTTGGGAGACCCAGTACTTC. Amino acids: CASSRTGGWETQYF.

In its sample, this clonotype was seen a few times. This chain connects TRBV7-2 to TRBJ1-2, with 9 positions matching TRBD1. This CDR3 is built from 15 residues. Trimming at V came to 3 bases and at J to 6 bases, leaving 8 bases not matched to a gene. In germline, CDR1 is SGHTA, CDR2 FQGNSA. The CDR3 region has the DNA TGTGCCAGCAGCTTCTCGAGGCGGACAGGGGATGGCTACACCTTC. This gives the protein CASSFSRRTGDGYTF.

The chain recombines TRBV29-1 with TRBJ2-7; 7 positions agree with TRBD1. CDR1 SQVTM and CDR2 ANQGSEA come from the germline V gene. The ends lost 4 bases at V and 0 bases at J; junction bases unmatched: 3. The CDR3 runs 13 residues. The DNA of the CDR3 is TGCAGCGTTGGGGACAGAAGCTCCTACGAGCAGTACTTC. Translating gives CSVGDRSSYEQYF.

The chain couples TRBV20-1 to TRBJ1-4, with a tentative D call TRBD1 (5 bases). Per germline, CDR1 DFQATT and CDR2 SNEGSKA (reference sequence). This CDR3 has 15 amino acids. V was cut by 5 bases and J by 8 bases, with 21 bases left in between. The CDR3 protein is CSAGPRDLEREKLFF. CDR3 DNA: TGCAGTGCTGGCCCGCGGGACCTCGAGCGGGAAAAACTGTTTTTT.

There are many counts of this clonotype. The V gene is TRBV29-1, the J gene TRBJ2-7; D remains ambiguous. The CDR3 has 12 residues. Between the trimmed V and J ends, which lost 4 bases and 2 bases, there was a span of 9 bases. CDR1 SQVTM and CDR2 ANQGSEA come from the germline V gene. The chain's CDR3 is CSVGISTYEQYF. The CDR3 DNA follows: TGCAGCGTTGGGATTTCTACCTACGAGCAGTACTTC.

The chain is built from TRBV20-1 and TRBJ2-7, with D unresolved. Per the germline V gene, CDR1 is DFQATT and CDR2 is SNEGSKA (reference sequence). CDR3 length: 14 residues. With 0 bases removed from V and 5 bases from J, the gap between germline ends came to 14 bases. The DNA of the CDR3 is TGCAGTGCTAGAGATGCGGCCCTCCCGGACGAGCAGTACTTC. It is translated as CSARDAALPDEQYF.

This clonotype was seen more than once but under ten times. The chain employs TRBV28 and TRBJ2-1; TRBD2 is a possible D gene (6 bases). This CDR3 comprises 17 residues. V lost 5 bases to trimming and J lost 3 bases, with 20 bases between them. Germline V gene lookup returns CDR1 MDHEN and CDR2 SYDVKM. The CDR3 bases are TGTGCCAGCAGTCCTACCCGGGTTAGCGGATACTACAATGAGCAGTTCTTC. Its protein is CASSPTRVSGYYNEQFF. Variable domain in full (rest from reference TRBV28 and TRBJ2-1): DVKVTQSSRYLVKRTGEKVFLECVQDMDHENMFWYRQDPGLGLRLIYFSYDVKMKEKGDIPEGYSVSREKKERFSLILESASTNQTSMYLCASSPTRVSGYYNEQFFGPGTRLTVL.

There are a few counts of this clonotype. This rearrangement joins TRBV24-1 to TRBJ1-2, with 7 bases identical to TRBD1. The V and J ends lost 4 bases and 2 bases, in that order; junction bases with no gene match: 3. The CDR3 is 14 residues long. Germline V gives CDR1 KGHDR, CDR2 SFDVKD. DNA of the CDR3: TGTGCCACCAGTGACCCGACAGGGAACTATGGCTACACCTTC. Translating gives CATSDPTGNYGYTF.

This chain connects TRBV20-1 to TRBJ2-1; 9 nucleotides agree with TRBD2. In germline, CDR1 is DFQATT, CDR2 SNEGSKA (reference sequence). This CDR3 contains 14 residues. The V and J ends lost 5 bases and 5 bases, in that order; junction bases with no gene match: 7. Written as DNA, the CDR3 is TGCAGTGCTCCTGAAAGCGGGAGGAACAATGAGCAGTTCTTC. This translates into CSAPESGRNNEQFF.

This clonotype was seen a handful of times. V and J are TRBV15 and TRBJ1-2; 9 bases fit TRBD1. The germline V gene encodes CDR1 LNHNV and CDR2 YYDKDF (reference sequence). V was clipped by 8 bases and J by 0 bases; unmatched bases: 7. The CDR3 loop spans 15 amino acids. CDR3 sequence: CATQRTGAPNYGYTF. The CDR3 coding sequence is TGTGCCACCCAACGGACAGGGGCCCCTAACTATGGCTACACCTTC.

In this sample, this clonotype turned up once. This chain uses TRBV6-6 with TRBJ2-1, with a weak D call TRBD2 (5 bases). The J call is uncertain, as TRBJ2-7 better fits the DNA end. The CDR3 has 16 amino acids. Germline V gene sequence: CDR1 MNHNY, CDR2 SVGAGI (reference sequence). CDR3 bases: TGTGCCAGCAGTTATCCCCTTGGGAGCTCCTACAATGAGCAGTACTTC. Protein sequence: CASSYPLGSSYNEQYF.

The chain recombines TRBV18 with TRBJ2-4; 9 positions match TRBD1. The DNA end lines up better with TRBJ2-7; the J call may be wrong. The germline V gene has CDR1 KGHSH and CDR2 LQKENI. The CDR3 is 15 residues long. The DNA for the CDR3 is TGTGCCAGCTCGCGGGACAGGGTACTCTCCTACGAGCAGTACTTC. Encoded protein: CASSRDRVLSYEQYF.

This clonotype came up a few times. V usage is TRBV29-1 and J usage is TRBJ1-5; D ambiguous. This CDR3 contains 13 residues. The germline V gene has CDR1 SQVTM and CDR2 ANQGSEA. V was shortened by 2 bases and J by 7 bases, with 12 bases between the two germline ends. The CDR3 coding sequence is TGCAGCGTTGAAAGAGGTGCTGGACAGCCCCAGCATTTT. It yields the protein CSVERGAGQPQHF.

V and J are TRBV2 and TRBJ1-2; the match to TRBD1 covers 9 bases. Germline V lookup: CDR1 SNHLY, CDR2 FYNNEI. The CDR3 length is 12 residues. With V trimmed by 6 bases and J by 6 bases, 2 bases remained unmatched. As DNA, the CDR3 is TGTGCCAGCAGGGACAGGGGCGATGGCTACACCTTC. Translated, it gives CASRDRGDGYTF.

This clonotype was seen a few times. The chain combines TRBV5-6 with TRBJ2-4; TRBD1 matches at 7 bases. The assigned J gene may be wrong: the sequence end matches TRBJ2-5 better. The CDR3 totals 13 residues. Germline V gene lookup returns CDR1 SGHDT and CDR2 YYEEEE. The CDR3 here is CASSSDRAETQYF. As DNA, the CDR3 is TGTGCCAGCAGCTCAGACAGGGCGGAGACCCAGTACTTC.

The chain employs TRBV20-1 and TRBJ1-2; 9 positions agree with TRBD1. With V trimmed by 4 bases and J by 8 bases, 14 bases remained unmatched. Germline assignment: CDR1 DFQATT and CDR2 SNEGSKA (reference sequence). The CDR3 covers 15 residues. CDR3 nucleotide sequence: TGCAGTGCTAAACCACTAAGGACAGGGGTGGGGGGCTACACCTTC. Amino acid sequence: CSAKPLRTGVGGYTF.

This clonotype was counted ten times or more. The chain uses TRBV10-3 and TRBJ2-7; possible D gene TRBD1, 6 bases. V was cut by 4 bases and J by 2 bases, with 12 bases left in between. The CDR3 has 14 amino acids. Per the germline V gene, CDR1 is ENHRY and CDR2 is SYGVKD. CDR3 bases: TGTGCCATCAGTGGGACAGCCTACGCCTACGAGCAGTACTTC. Residues: CAISGTAYAYEQYF.

Points on this clonotype: A much larger clone is a single base away; this may be a read error. The rearrangement links TRBV5-1 to TRBJ2-5; D is undetermined. Germline V gene lookup returns CDR1 SGHRS and CDR2 YFSETQ. Between the trimmed V and J ends, which lost 6 bases and 3 bases, there was a span of 9 bases. The CDR3 is 12 residues long. CDR3 in DNA: TGCGCCAGCAACTTCGAAGAAGAGACCCAGTACTTC. Protein product: CASNFEEETQYF.

The genes are TRBV20-1 and TRBJ2-1; TRBD1 aligns across 10 bases. CDR1 is DFQATT and CDR2 is SNEGSKA in the germline V gene (reference sequence). CDR3 length: 16 amino acids. J was trimmed by 6 bases and V by 1 base; bases with no gene match: 9. In nucleotides, the CDR3 is TGCAGTGCTAGAGCGAAGGGACAGGGGATAATCAATGAGCAGTTCTTC. It is translated as CSARAKGQGIINEQFF.

This clonotype was detected a few times. The gene calls are TRBV9 and TRBJ2-7; 7 bases match TRBD1. Germline assignment: CDR1 SGDLS and CDR2 YYNGEE. The CDR3 runs 14 residues. With 4 bases clipped from V and 2 bases from J, the junction kept 6 bases outside the gene matches. Here the CDR3 DNA reads TGTGCCAGCAGCCTACAGGGGACCCCCTACGAGCAGTACTTC. It codes for CASSLQGTPYEQYF.

The chain employs TRBV4-2 and TRBJ1-2; no clear D. V dropped 4 bases and J dropped 6 bases, with 15 bases sitting between them. Per germline, CDR1 LGHNA and CDR2 YNFKEQ. The CDR3 contains 14 residues. In DNA form, the CDR3 reads TGTGCCAGCAGCCGGGAGGATAGTGGTGATGGCTACACCTTC. This gives the protein CASSREDSGDGYTF.

This clonotype has just a few counts. The chain uses TRBV4-1 and TRBJ2-7, with 14 bases lining up with TRBD2. Trimming cost V 3 bases and J 5 bases; bases outside gene matches: 6. Germline loops: CDR1 MGHRA, CDR2 YSYEKL. This CDR3 is built from 16 residues. CDR3 sequence: CASSQAPGLAGDEQYF. The CDR3 DNA is TGCGCCAGCAGCCAGGCCCCGGGACTAGCGGGAGACGAGCAGTACTTC.

The sample holds a few counts of this clonotype. The chain carries TRBV5-1 and TRBJ1-2; 9 bases are shared with TRBD1. The ends lost 0 bases at V and 7 bases at J; junction bases unmatched: 4. CDR3 length equals 14 residues. Germline CDR1 SGHRS, CDR2 YFSETQ. The CDR3 sequence: CASSLATQGAGYTF. The CDR3 DNA follows: TGCGCCAGCAGCTTGGCTACACAGGGGGCTGGCTACACCTTC.